This passage covers 3 T cell receptor beta chains from one sample sequenced in a study of HIV-infected patients and healthy controls. Reverse transcription used about 510 ng RNA and constant-region primers for alpha and beta. Alpha and beta chain libraries were made separately by chain-specific third strand synthesis with multiplexing indices. TCRdb reprocessed the 5' RACE reads via MiXCR and lists one record per CDR3 protein. The repertoire consists of fewer than 5,500 distinct CDR3 sequences, with 20% to 25% occurring once and the leading ten covering approximately 32%. Follow-up blood was drawn about 14 weeks, roughly three months, after antiretroviral therapy began. The repertoire came from unfractionated whole blood and reflected all unsorted peripheral T cells. Sequences were derived from blood, sampled during antiretroviral therapy. The receptors derive from an adult with HIV infection.

At least ten counts were recorded for this clonotype. V and J are TRBV7-9 and TRBJ1-2; perhaps TRBD1 as D (6 bases). Germline values: CDR1 SEHNR, CDR2 FQNEAQ (reference sequence). This CDR3 is built from 15 residues. V was trimmed by 5 bases and J by 0 bases, leaving 13 bases between them. CDR3 nucleotide sequence: TGTGCCAGCAGCCGGACAGAGGGGTCTAACTATGGCTACACCTTC. Translating it yields CASSRTEGSNYGYTF.

This clonotype was seen more than once but under ten times. The genes are TRBV3-1 and TRBJ2-1; 10 nucleotides match TRBD2. Germline lookup yields CDR1 LGHDT and CDR2 YNNKEL (reference sequence). Losses at the gene ends were 2 bases for V and 5 bases for J; bases not matched to a gene: 6. The CDR3 extends over 16 amino acids. The CDR3 nucleotides are TGTGCCAGCAGCCAAAATCTAGCGGGAGCCAACAATGAGCAGTTCTTC. Translating it yields CASSQNLAGANNEQFF.

Points on this clonotype: Its ends do not fully match the called genes, so a read error is possible. This chain links TRBV13 with TRBJ2-1; no reliable D call. The CDR3 runs 11 residues. Germline assignment: CDR1 PRHDT and CDR2 FYEKMQ (reference sequence). The CDR3 protein is CDSSEPNEQFF. Written as DNA, the CDR3 is TGTGACAGCAGCGAACCCAATGAGCAGTTCTTC.